This entry concerns a single T cell receptor beta chain. A few counts support this clone. Its antigen is currently not known. No per-base quality is available; no much larger clone lies one base away. The V end gives up 4 bases and the J end 6 bases, leaving 5 bases in the junction not matched to a gene. The CDR3 holds 15 amino acids from the cysteine to the phenylalanine. Only the CDR3 DNA is retained, 45 bases long and in frame from the first base. CDR1 and CDR2 (MNHEY, SMNVEV) derive from the germline V gene (reference sequence). Participants in the prospective study were enrolled through a virtual design, were aged about 18 to 90 years, and lived in 24 United States geographic areas. Cohort assignment in the prospective study relied on participant-reported clinical history from a screening survey and a study questionnaire. ImmuneRACE Cohort 3 recovered participants were defined by two consecutive negative NP/OP PCR tests, healthcare professional clearance, or symptom resolution. Each participant in the prospective study had whole blood, serum and a nasopharyngeal or oropharyngeal swab collected by mobile phlebotomists. Prospective study participants could optionally give additional blood draws and questionnaires over an approximately 2-month period. Blood samples from the prospective study were shipped frozen or at room temperature prior to DNA extraction.

The sample is drawn from a study of blood T cell repertoires in COVID-19 (dated by TCRdb to the early 2020s). Regarding the complete study: Samples covering the acute and convalescent phases of COVID-19 were provided by collaborators in the United States, Italy and Spain. Subjects who had been exposed to COVID-19, were actively infected with it, or had recovered from it provided the deeply sampled blood TCRbeta repertoires that made up the dataset. HLA class I and class II types, where available, came from metadata supplied by the sample provider rather than from assay-based typing. Nearly every sample came with metadata listing a de-identified subject ID, COVID-19 status, age in years and sex. The material from the prospective study consisted of cDNA or gDNA derived from T cells, B-cell-depleted T cells, or PBMCs. The samples were drawn from two sources: the first 160 participants of the ongoing ImmuneRACE study, and 1,000 to 1,500 subjects contributed by 6 global collaborators. The repertoires were released in a freely available public database intended as a resource for research on the immune response to SARS-CoV-2.

The immunoSEQ Assay, a bias-controlled multiplex PCR, was used to amplify TCRbeta CDR3 regions from genomic DNA. Per the authors' processing: The number of nucleated cells in each sample was estimated by amplification of reference gene primers within the assay. To quantify the absolute abundance of each unique TCRbeta CDR3 rearrangement, sequence reads were collapsed and filtered. For each sample, productive Simpson clonality was calculated as the square root of Simpson's diversity index over productive rearrangements. In its TCRdb copy, this immuneACCESS table keeps in-frame sequences only and misses some clones. Where compared with another copy, unresolved V genes explain less than half of these, and the others have no known cause. V and J calls plus clone size are reproduced from that table; the DNA served to infer D and trimming. Counted in this sample were 150,000 to 200,000 clones; 84% of them appeared once. The ten most abundant clones make up roughly 15% of the sample.

Overall study outcomes, separate from this receptor: How much clinical and demographic metadata was included differed by source and by participant, and the metadata was provided uncurated.

The clonotype originates from a man aged 50 to 60 who had recovered from COVID-19. The rearrangement joined TRBV27 to TRBJ1-6; TRBD1 aligns with 8 central bases. The specimen was PBMCs or T cells enriched from blood (not recorded which). The CDR3 has the sequence CASSSHRGSNSPLHF. The DNA is as follows: TGTGCCAGCAGTTCCCACAGGGGGAGTAATTCACCCCTCCACTTT.